Below, 8 T cell receptor beta chains from the same sample are listed, as sequenced in a study of CD8+ T cells in alopecia areata. Following RNA extraction, reverse transcription yielded cDNA that acted as the sequencing template. The protocol was immunoSEQ multiplex PCR, while the TCRdb copy is restricted to in-frame clones and leaves out a portion. The sample lists 150,000 to 200,000 clones; about 54% were seen once. Treatment meaning: oral pan-JAK inhibitor, 5-10 mg twice daily. The sequences come from CD4+ T cells sorted from blood, collected between weeks 55 and 65, from a patient treated with tofacitinib. These receptors were collected from a human donor with alopecia areata.

The rearrangement uses TRBV10-2 and TRBJ1-1, with TRBD1 as a possible D gene (5 bases). V was pared by 6 bases and J by 4 bases, with 15 bases between. CDR1 and CDR2 from the germline V gene are WSHSY and SAAADI. CDR3 length equals 14 residues. The CDR3 here is CASSQLGVGTEAFF. Written as DNA, the CDR3 is TGCGCCAGCAGCCAATTGGGGGTGGGCACTGAAGCTTTCTTT.

Notes on this clone: The same CDR3 can be traced to other DNA sequences in this sample. The chain is built from TRBV18 and TRBJ1-2; 7 bases match TRBD1. The CDR3 runs to 12 residues. V was pared by 6 bases and J by 6 bases, with 4 bases of the junction left unmatched. Germline V lookup: CDR1 KGHSH, CDR2 LQKENI. The DNA for the CDR3 is TGTGCCAGCTCCCGACAGGGCGATGGCTACACCTTC. It yields the protein CASSRQGDGYTF. Full variable domain (outside the CDR3, taken from reference TRBV18 and TRBJ1-2): NAGVMQNPRHLVRRRGQEARLRCSPMKGHSHVYWYRQLPEEGLKFMVYLQKENIIDESGMPKERFSAEFPKEGPSILRIQQVVRGDSAAYFCASSRQGDGYTFGSGTRLTVV.

The chain carries TRBV27 and TRBJ2-6, with 7 bases identical to TRBD1. V dropped 2 bases and J dropped 2; count of bases not matched to a gene: 3. CDR3 length: 16 amino acids. Per germline, CDR1 MNHEY and CDR2 SMNVEV (reference sequence). The CDR3 DNA is TGTGCCAGCAGTTTAGGGCAGGGGGCTGGGGCCAACGTCCTGACTTTC. It codes for CASSLGQGAGANVLTF.

This clone came up a few times. The chain is built from TRBV7-2 and TRBJ2-7, with D perhaps TRBD1 (5 bases). Trimming shortened V by 1 base and J by 3 bases, and 10 bases separated the two germline ends. The CDR3 runs 14 residues. The V gene's germline CDR1 is SGHTA and CDR2 FQGNSA. The chain's CDR3 is CASSLGGLNYEQYF. CDR3 coding DNA: TGTGCCAGCAGCTTAGGGGGCCTGAACTACGAGCAGTACTTC.

This clone has only a few counts. V usage is TRBV2 and J usage is TRBJ1-5; D uncertain. CDR1 SNHLY and CDR2 FYNNEI come from the germline V gene. CDR3 length: 13 amino acids. The V gene lost 4 bases and the J gene lost 2 bases, with 6 bases spanning the gap. The CDR3 coding sequence is TGTGCCAGCAGTGTCGAGCGCAATCAGCCCCAGCATTTT. Its protein product is CASSVERNQPQHF.

The table lists this clone with a few counts. The V call is TRBV7-9, the J call TRBJ2-3, with 7 nucleotides matching TRBD1. The CDR3 is 16 residues long. Trimming removed 3 bases from V and 6 bases from J; junction bases left unmatched: 12. Germline CDR1 is SEHNR and CDR2 is FQNEAQ (reference sequence). CDR3 nucleotide sequence: TGTGCCAGCAGCTTGGATCGGAGCAGGGGGTTCGATACGCAGTATTTT. The encoded protein is CASSLDRSRGFDTQYF. The full variable domain, in which reference TRBV7-9 and TRBJ2-3 provide the parts outside the CDR3, is DTGVSQNPRHKITKRGQNVTFRCDPISEHNRLYWYRQTLGQGPEFLTYFQNEAQLEKSRLLSDRFSAERPKGSFSTLEIQRTEQGDSAMYLCASSLDRSRGFDTQYFGPGTRLTVL.

The V call is TRBV5-4, the J call TRBJ1-6, with 7 bases lining up with TRBD1. The germline CDR1 and CDR2 sequences are SGHNT and YYREEE (reference sequence). V trimming: 4 bases; J trimming: 3 bases; junction bases outside the gene matches: 4. The CDR3 runs to 15 residues. CDR3 in DNA: TGTGCCAGCAGCCCAGGGGGATACTATAATTCACCCCTCCACTTT. Protein: CASSPGGYYNSPLHF.

This clone appeared a few times. The chain links TRBV4-1 to TRBJ2-3; 10 nucleotides line up with TRBD2. Germline V gives CDR1 MGHRA, CDR2 YSYEKL. V shed 4 bases, J shed 0 bases, and the junction held 7 bases outside the gene matches. This CDR3 comprises 17 residues. The CDR3 DNA sequence: TGCGCCAGCAGCCTAGCTAGCGGGGGAGGGAGCACAGATACGCAGTATTTT. This encodes CASSLASGGGSTDTQYF.